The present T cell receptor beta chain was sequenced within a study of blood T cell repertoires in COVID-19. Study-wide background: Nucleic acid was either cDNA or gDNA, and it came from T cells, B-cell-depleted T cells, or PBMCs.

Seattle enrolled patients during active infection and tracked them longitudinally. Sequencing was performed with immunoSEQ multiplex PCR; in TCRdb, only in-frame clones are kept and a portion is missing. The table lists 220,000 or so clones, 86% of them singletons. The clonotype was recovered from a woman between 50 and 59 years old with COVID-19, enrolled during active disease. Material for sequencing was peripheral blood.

This CDR3 reads CASSDPGQGVGGYTF. CDR3 DNA: TGTGCCAGCAGCGACCCGGGACAGGGGGTTGGTGGCTACACCTTC. V is TRBV28 and J is TRBJ1-2, with 11 bases fitting TRBD1. Per germline, CDR1 MDHEN and CDR2 SYDVKM. The CDR3 has 15 residues. Trimming removed 6 bases from V and 7 bases from J; junction bases left unmatched: 10.